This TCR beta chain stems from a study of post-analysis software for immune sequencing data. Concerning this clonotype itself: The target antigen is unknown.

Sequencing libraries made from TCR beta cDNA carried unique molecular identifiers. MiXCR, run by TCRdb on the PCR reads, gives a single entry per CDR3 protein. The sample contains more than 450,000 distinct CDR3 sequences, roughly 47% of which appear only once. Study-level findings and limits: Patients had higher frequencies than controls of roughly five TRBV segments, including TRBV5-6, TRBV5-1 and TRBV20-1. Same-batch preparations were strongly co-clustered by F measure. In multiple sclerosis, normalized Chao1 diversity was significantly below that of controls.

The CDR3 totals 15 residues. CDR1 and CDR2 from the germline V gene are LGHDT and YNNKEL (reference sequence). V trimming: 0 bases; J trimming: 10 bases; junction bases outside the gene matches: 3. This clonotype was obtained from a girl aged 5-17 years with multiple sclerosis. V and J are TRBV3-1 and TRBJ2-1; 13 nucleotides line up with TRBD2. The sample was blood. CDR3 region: CASSQEGTSGTEQFF. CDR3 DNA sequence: TGTGCCAGCAGCCAAGAAGGGACTAGCGGGACAGAGCAGTTCTTC.